This TCR beta chain was profiled in a study of cytomegalovirus exposure and HLA in healthy donors. Donors were drawn from the approximately 120-subject validation cohort, separate from the approximately 700-subject first cohort. The length of the CDR3 is 13 residues. V was clipped by 8 bases and J by 7 bases; unmatched bases: 6. Germline assignment: CDR1 KGHSH and CDR2 LQKENI. Using immunoSEQ multiplex PCR, the repertoire was profiled, and TCRdb retains in-frame clones only, with some absent. In the table there are about 97,000 clones, roughly 95% of which are singletons. This sequence was found in a woman between 18 and 30 years old in good health and CMV-seronegative. This sequence joins TRBV18 and TRBJ2-1; 9 bases match TRBD2. Sequenced input: PBMCs. In DNA form, the CDR3 reads TGTGCCAGCCGTGCGGGGGGGCTTAATGAGCAGTTCTTC. It is translated as CASRAGGLNEQFF.